Described below is a single T cell receptor beta chain sequence and its context. What it binds is unknown. One end of the junction fails to match germline, which may point to a read error. Time point noted: week 11, during vaccination. Vaccinated patients received 300 ug of mutant IDH1 20-mer peptide per dose, with topical imiquimod. Assay: immunoSEQ multiplex PCR; the TCRdb copy retains only in-frame clones and omits some. The sample lists around 26,000 clones; 70% were seen once. The CDR3 runs to 15 residues. Germline values: CDR1 SSHAT, CDR2 FNYEAQ (reference sequence). This sample was taken from a study of a mutant IDH1 vaccine in newly diagnosed glioma. Study-wide background: Scheduled for weeks 1, 3, 5, 7, 11, 15, 19 and 23, eight vaccinations were given to patients. In some groups vaccination began 4-6 weeks post-radiotherapy; others received it with temozolomide.

Study-wide results and limits: There seemed to be no relation between pseudoprogression and changes in top peripheral T cell clonotypes.

This specimen consisted of peripheral blood mononuclear cells (PBMCs), obtained from a glioma patient whose treatment included an IDH1 peptide vaccine. The J gene is TRBJ2-3, the V gene TRBV7-7; 8 bases fit TRBD2. This receptor was taken from a man aged 18 to 30 with glioma. Some clones in this sample may be carry-over from other donors' samples. CDR3 protein: CASSYSGTSTDTQYF. The CDR3 DNA reads as TGTGCTAGCAGCTATAGCGGGACTAGCACAGATACGCAGTATTTT. The full variable domain, in which reference TRBV7-7 and TRBJ2-3 provide the parts outside the CDR3, is GAGVSQSPRYKVTKRGQDVTLRCDPISSHATLYWYQQALGQGPEFLTYFNYEAQPDKSGLPSDRFSAERPEGSISTLTIQRTEQRDSAMYRCASSYSGTSTDTQYFGPGTRLTVL.